This is a list of T cell receptor beta chains from one sample in a study of blood T cell repertoires in COVID-19. The method was immunoSEQ multiplex PCR; TCRdb's version includes in-frame clones alone and lacks a portion of them. Found here are fewer than 700,000 clones, roughly nine tenths of them singletons; the top ten hold less than 9%. The sequenced sample consisted of peripheral blood. All receptors come from a woman aged 45-65 years with COVID-19, enrolled during active disease. CDR3s include the opening cysteine and the closing phenylalanine or tryptophan. A D gene is named only where the DNA matches it firmly. The size of a clone is reported for some rows only, either as once, few or many, or as a class for expanded clones.

>TRBJ1-5|.|TRBV19|few
TGTGCCAGTGGTGGTGGACAGAGCAATCAGCCCCAGCATTTT
CASGGGQSNQPQHF
>TRBJ2-1|.|TRBV27|.
TGTGCCAGCAGTCCCTCTATGGTCCTCTACAATGAGCAGTTCTTC
CASSPSMVLYNEQFF
>TRBJ2-4|TRBD2|TRBV19|.
TGTGCCAGTAGTACGGGACTAACGTCCGACATTCAGTACTTC
CASSTGLTSDIQYF
>TRBJ1-2|.|TRBV30|once
TGTGCCTGGAGTGAGAGTGGCTACACCTTC
CAWSESGYTF
>TRBJ1-1|.|TRBV2|few
TGTGCCAGCAGGGAGACAGTCATGAACACTGAAGCTTTCTTT
CASRETVMNTEAFF
>TRBJ2-3|.|TRBV27|.
TGTGCCAGCAGTTTGTTATACGGAGATACGCAGTATTTT
CASSLLYGDTQYF
>TRBJ2-1|.|TRBV5-1|once
TGCGCCAGCAGCTTGCAGGGTGAGGCTTTGAATGAGCAGTTCTTC
CASSLQGEALNEQFF
>TRBJ2-3|TRBD2|TRBV30|.
TGTGCCTGGAACCTAGCGGGGTTAGATACGCAGTATTTT
CAWNLAGLDTQYF
>TRBJ1-6|.|TRBV30|few
TGTGCCTGGACCGTGGAGGTTTGGTCACCCCTCCACTTT
CAWTVEVWSPLHF
>TRBJ1-1|TRBD1|TRBV9|.
TGTGCCAGCAGGGGGGACAGGAACACTGAAGCTTTCTTT
CASRGDRNTEAFF
>TRBJ2-3|.|TRBV5-4|.
TGTGCCAGCAGCTTGACGGGGAGGAGCGCAGATACGCAGTATTTT
CASSLTGRSADTQYF
>TRBJ1-5|.|TRBV19|.
TGTGCCAGGAGGTGTGACGGCCAACGGCCCCAGCATTTT
CARRCDGQRPQHF
>TRBJ2-2|TRBD1|TRBV6-5|once
TGTGCCAGCAGCAGACAGGGCGCGAACACCGGGGAGCTGTTTTTT
CASSRQGANTGELFF
>TRBJ2-2|TRBD1|TRBV5-4|.
TGTGCCAGCAGCTTACCGGGACAGGGGGGCTCCGGGGAGCTGTTTTTT
CASSLPGQGGSGELFF
>TRBJ1-2|.|TRBV25-1|once
TGTGCCAGCAGATTTGGGCAGGGCGGCTACACCTTC
CASRFGQGGYTF
>TRBJ2-2|TRBD1|TRBV18|.
TGTGCCAGCTCACAAACAGGGGGCGCGGACACCGGGGAGCTGTTTTTT
CASSQTGGADTGELFF
>TRBJ2-5|.|TRBV24-1|.
TGTGCCACCAGTGATTCCAGGGATCAAGAGACCCAGTACTTC
CATSDSRDQETQYF
>TRBJ2-7|.|TRBV6-5|.
TGTGCCAGCAGTTACAACAGGGTTAACGAGCAGTACTTC
CASSYNRVNEQYF
>TRBJ2-3|TRBD1|TRBV2|.
TGTGCCAGGACAGGGGGCTTAATCGTGACAGATACGCAGTATTTT
CARTGGLIVTDTQYF
>TRBJ2-7|.|TRBV4-1|.
TGCGCCAGCAGCCTAAGCCTCGCCTACGAGCAGTACTTC
CASSLSLAYEQYF
>TRBJ1-3|TRBD1|TRBV2|once
TGTGCCAGCAGTGAACGGGGACAGACCTCTGGAAACACCATATATTTT
CASSERGQTSGNTIYF
>TRBJ2-6|.|TRBV6-6|.
TGTGCTGGGGGAGGCTCTGGGGCCAACGTCCTGACTTTC
CAGGGSGANVLTF
>TRBJ2-5|.|TRBV20-1|once
TGCAGTTTACAGATCAAGGAGACCCAGTACTTC
CSLQIKETQYF
>TRBJ2-7|.|TRBV6-2/TRBV6-3|.
TGTGCCAGCAGCTCTCTGACAGGCTCCTACGAGCAGTACTTC
CASSSLTGSYEQYF
>TRBJ2-2|TRBD2|TRBV4-2|.
TGTGCCAGCAGCCAAGAGCGGGGGGCGAACGGGGAGCTGTTTTTT
CASSQERGANGELFF
>TRBJ1-2|.|TRBV12-5|.
TGTGCTAGTGGTTTGACCCCCCCGACAGGTCTAAACTATGGCTACACCTTC
CASGLTPPTGLNYGYTF
>TRBJ1-1|.|TRBV19|.
TGTGCCAGTAGTATTTTCGTGAACACTGAAGCTTTCTTT
CASSIFVNTEAFF
>TRBJ2-5|TRBD1|TRBV24-1|.
TGTGCCACCAGCAGGGGGCGAGAGACCCAGTACTTC
CATSRGRETQYF
>TRBJ2-2|.|TRBV9|.
TGTGCCAGCAGCGCCTCTGGGGGGTCGACCGGGGAGCTGTTTTTT
CASSASGGSTGELFF
>TRBJ2-6|.|TRBV15|once
TGTGCCACCAGCAGAGGTGAGGGGGTGGGGTTTGGGGCCAACGTCCTGACTTTC
CATSRGEGVGFGANVLTF
>TRBJ2-7|.|TRBV6-2/TRBV6-3|.
TGTGCCAGCAGTTCGATACAGGGCCCGGGAGAGCAGTACTTC
CASSSIQGPGEQYF